The T cell receptor beta chain described here comes from a study of T cell repertoires in cytomegalovirus infection. About the study: HLA-C-restricted CMV epitopes, recently identified, and well-studied HLA-B-restricted ones were used by the study. The public TCR beta signatures pointed to both CMV infection and matching HLA type.

MiXCR, applied by TCRdb to the reads, yields one record per CDR3 protein. The sample holds tens of thousands of distinct CDR3 sequences; approximately 40% are singletons and the top ten take roughly 93%. This clonotype was observed a few times. The antigen is not known. Germline lookup yields CDR1 SGHVS and CDR2 FQNEAQ. The CDR3 runs to 15 residues. Trimming at V came to 5 bases and at J to 1 base, leaving 6 bases not matched to a gene. Overall study results and limits: Summed public TCR beta family frequency identified CMV carriers bearing the relevant HLA. Predominance within the ex vivo response was attributable to HLA-C-restricted CMV-specific TCR beta clonotypes.

This receptor was identified in a human donor in good health (CMV status not recorded). Some clones in this sample may be carry-over from other donors' samples. Source: CD8+ T cells from cultured PBMCs, taken from culture after CMV antigen stimulation. V and J are TRBV7-8 and TRBJ2-7, with TRBD1 identical over 9 bases. CDR3 in amino acids: CASSPGTGLSYEQYF. CDR3 DNA: TGTGCCAGCAGCCCCGGGACAGGGCTTTCCTACGAGCAGTACTTC.